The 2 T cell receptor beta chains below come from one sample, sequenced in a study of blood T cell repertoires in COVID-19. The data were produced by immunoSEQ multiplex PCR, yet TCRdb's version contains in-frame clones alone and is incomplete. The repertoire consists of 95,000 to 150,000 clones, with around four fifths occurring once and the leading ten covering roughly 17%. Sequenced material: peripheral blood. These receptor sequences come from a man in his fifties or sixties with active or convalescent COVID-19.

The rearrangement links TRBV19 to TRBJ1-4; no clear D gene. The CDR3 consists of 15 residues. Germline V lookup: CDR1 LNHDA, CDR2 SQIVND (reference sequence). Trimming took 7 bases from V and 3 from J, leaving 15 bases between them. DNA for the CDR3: TGTGCCAGTACCCGGCCCGGGGATCCTAATGAAAAACTGTTTTTT. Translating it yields CASTRPGDPNEKLFF.

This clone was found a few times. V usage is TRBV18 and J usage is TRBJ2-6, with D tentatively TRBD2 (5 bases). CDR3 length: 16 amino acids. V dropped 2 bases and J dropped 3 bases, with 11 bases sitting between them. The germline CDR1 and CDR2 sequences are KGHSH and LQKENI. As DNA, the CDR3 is TGTGCCAGCTCACCAAATCGGCGGGTTGGGGCCAACGTCCTGACTTTC. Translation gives CASSPNRRVGANVLTF.